There are a few counts of the clone carrying this TCR beta chain. This sample stems from a study of blood T cell repertoires in COVID-19. Study background: There were acute and convalescent COVID-19 samples, and they came from the United States, Italy and Spain. From T cells, B-cell-depleted T cells, or PBMCs came the material, which was cDNA or gDNA.

Germline assignment: CDR1 SGHDT and CDR2 YYEEEE. The CDR3 has 12 residues. The trim removed 3 bases at V and 10 bases at J, leaving 5 bases unmatched. The authors' processing: Amplification of reference gene primers provided the estimated nucleated cell counts. Produced via immunoSEQ multiplex PCR; TCRdb's table is partial and in-frame only. The V and J calls and clone size are taken from that table; D and trimming were inferred from the DNA. The table includes tens of thousands of clones, around nine tenths detected once. This chain links TRBV5-6 with TRBJ2-7; 9 bases are shared with TRBD1. The sample consisted of peripheral blood. The receptor was isolated from a man in his fifties or sixties with acute or convalescent COVID-19. CDR3 loop: CASSYRTGEQYF. The DNA of the CDR3 is TGTGCCAGCAGCTATCGGACAGGGGAACAGTACTTC.